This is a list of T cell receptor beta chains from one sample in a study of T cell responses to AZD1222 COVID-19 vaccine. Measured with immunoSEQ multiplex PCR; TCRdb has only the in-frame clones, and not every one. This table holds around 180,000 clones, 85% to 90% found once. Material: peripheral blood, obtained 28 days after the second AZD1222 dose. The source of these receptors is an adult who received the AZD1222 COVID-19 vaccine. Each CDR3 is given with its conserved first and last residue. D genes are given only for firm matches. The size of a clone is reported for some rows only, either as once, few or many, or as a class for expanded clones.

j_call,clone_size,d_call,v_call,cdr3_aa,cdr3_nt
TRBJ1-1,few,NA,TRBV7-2,CASSLVGNGDTEAFF,TGTGCCAGCAGCTTAGTAGGGAACGGGGACACTGAAGCTTTCTTT
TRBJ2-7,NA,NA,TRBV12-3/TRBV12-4,CASRPLRGEQYF,TGTGCCAGCAGACCGCTGAGGGGCGAGCAGTACTTC
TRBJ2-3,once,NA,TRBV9,CASSVGYDTQYF,TGTGCCAGCAGCGTAGGATACGATACGCAGTATTTT
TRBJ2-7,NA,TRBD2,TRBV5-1,CASSLVAGNEQYF,TGCGCCAGCAGCTTGGTAGCGGGAAACGAGCAGTACTTC
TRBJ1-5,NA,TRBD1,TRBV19,CASRTGTGFNQPQHF,TGTGCCAGTAGAACCGGGACAGGGTTTAATCAGCCCCAGCATTTT
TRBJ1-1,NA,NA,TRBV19,CASSFSTALNTEAFF,TGTGCCAGTAGCTTTTCGACAGCCTTGAACACTGAAGCTTTCTTT
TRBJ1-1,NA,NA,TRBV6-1,CASSEGWVTEAFF,TGTGCCAGCAGTGAAGGGTGGGTCACTGAAGCTTTCTTT
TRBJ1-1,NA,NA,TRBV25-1,CASSEYGANTEAFF,TGTGCCAGCAGTGAATACGGGGCGAACACTGAAGCTTTCTTT
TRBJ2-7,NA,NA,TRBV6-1,CASSERQGGYEQYF,TGTGCCAGCAGTGAAAGGCAGGGAGGCTACGAGCAGTACTTC
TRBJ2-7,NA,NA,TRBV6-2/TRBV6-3,CASSYRRDGTYEQYF,TGTGCCAGCAGTTACAGGAGGGACGGGACCTACGAGCAGTACTTC
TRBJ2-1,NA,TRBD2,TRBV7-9,CASSRDSQGLAGFRNEQFF,TGTGCCAGCAGCCGGGACAGTCAGGGACTAGCGGGGTTTCGGAATGAGCAGTTCTTC
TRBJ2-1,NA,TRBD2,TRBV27,CASRARAGGSYNEQFF,TGTGCCAGCAGGGCGCGTGCGGGAGGATCCTACAATGAGCAGTTCTTC
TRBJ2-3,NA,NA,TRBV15,CATSYGGAGATDTQYF,TGTGCCACCAGCTACGGAGGGGCGGGGGCCACAGATACGCAGTATTTT
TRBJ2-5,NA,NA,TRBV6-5,CASPQALGKETQYF,TGTGCCAGTCCCCAGGCCTTGGGGAAAGAGACCCAGTACTTC
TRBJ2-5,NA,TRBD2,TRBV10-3,CATSQAGVETQYF,TGTGCCACTTCGCAAGCGGGAGTAGAGACCCAGTACTTC
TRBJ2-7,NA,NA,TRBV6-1,CASSDVYEQYF,TGTGCCAGCAGTGACGTATACGAGCAGTACTTC
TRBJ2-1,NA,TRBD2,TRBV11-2,CASSSGGDRWEFF,TGTGCCAGCAGCTCCGGGGGGGACCGATGGGAGTTCTTC
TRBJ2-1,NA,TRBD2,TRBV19,CASSQRGAGAIHNEQFF,TGTGCCAGTAGTCAACGGGGAGCGGGAGCGATCCACAATGAGCAGTTCTTC
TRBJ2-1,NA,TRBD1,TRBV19,CASSIVYLGQFSYNEQFF,TGTGCCAGTAGTATAGTTTATTTGGGACAGTTCTCCTACAATGAGCAGTTCTTC
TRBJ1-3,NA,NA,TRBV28,CASSSGTPLSSGNTIYF,TGTGCCAGCAGTTCCGGGACACCCTTAAGCTCTGGAAACACCATATATTTT